Listed below are T cell receptor beta chains from one sample, sequenced in a study of blood T cell repertoires in COVID-19. Assay: immunoSEQ multiplex PCR; the TCRdb copy retains only in-frame clones and omits some. The sample records roughly 64,000 clones, around 86% being singletons. Input material: peripheral blood. The receptor source for this set is a man aged 40-50 years with acute or convalescent COVID-19. Each CDR3 is given with its conserved first and last residue. A D gene is named only where the DNA matches it firmly. Rows may omit the clone size; those that give it use once, few, many or a size class.

v_call	d_call	clone_size	j_call	cdr3_aa	cdr3_nt
TRBV21-1	NA	NA	TRBJ1-6	CASSSLSYNSPLHF	TGTGCCAGCAGCAGTCTCTCCTATAATTCACCCCTCCACTTT
TRBV9	NA	NA	TRBJ2-2	CASSVAAGIGPTGELFF	TGTGCCAGCAGCGTAGCGGCAGGGATCGGGCCCACCGGGGAGCTGTTTTTT
TRBV6-5	NA	NA	TRBJ2-7	CASSYGGGRPGGQYF	TGTGCCAGCAGTTACGGGGGCGGGAGACCCGGGGGGCAGTACTTC
TRBV5-4	TRBD1	NA	TRBJ1-5	CASSSGTEDQPQHF	TGTGCCAGCAGCTCCGGGACAGAAGACCAGCCCCAGCATTTT
TRBV30	NA	few	TRBJ1-4	CAWSVARTTANEKLFF	TGTGCCTGGAGTGTAGCCCGGACAACTGCTAATGAAAAACTGTTTTTT
TRBV6-1	NA	NA	TRBJ2-3	CASSVGRGGRNTDTQYF	TGTGCCAGCAGTGTGGGCAGGGGAGGGAGAAACACAGATACGCAGTATTTT
TRBV4-1	NA	NA	TRBJ2-4	CASSQDRGAKNIQYF	TGCGCCAGCAGCCAAGACAGGGGTGCCAAAAACATTCAGTACTTC
TRBV4-2	TRBD2	NA	TRBJ2-3	CASSPTPGLAGGRADTQYF	TGTGCCAGCAGCCCTACACCGGGACTAGCGGGGGGGCGGGCAGATACGCAGTATTTT
TRBV21-1	NA	NA	TRBJ1-1	CASSAARSMNTEAFF	TGTGCCAGCAGCGCGGCAAGAAGTATGAACACTGAAGCTTTCTTT
TRBV15	NA	few	TRBJ2-2	CATSSLREMDGELFF	TGTGCCACCAGCTCCTTACGGGAAATGGACGGGGAGCTGTTTTTT
TRBV5-1	NA	NA	TRBJ2-5	CASSSSQETQYF	TGCGCCAGCAGTTCCTCCCAAGAGACCCAGTACTTC
TRBV15	NA	NA	TRBJ1-1	CATSVIQAFF	TGTGCCACCAGCGTTATCCAAGCTTTCTTT
TRBV3-1/TRBV3-2	NA	NA	TRBJ2-1	CASATNRADSYNEQFF	TGTGCCAGCGCTACGAATAGAGCGGACTCCTACAATGAGCAGTTCTTC
TRBV11-3	NA	NA	TRBJ1-1	CASSPHGFRAFF	TGTGCCAGCAGCCCTCACGGGTTCCGCGCTTTCTTT
TRBV4-1	NA	NA	TRBJ1-1	CASSQSGAEAFF	TGCGCCAGCAGCCAGTCGGGGGCTGAAGCTTTCTTT
TRBV11-3	TRBD1	few	TRBJ2-7	CASSLSGGQGAYEQYF	TGTGCCAGCAGCTTGTCAGGGGGACAGGGGGCATACGAGCAGTACTTC
TRBV4-1	TRBD1	NA	TRBJ1-2	CASSPQGVYGYTF	TGCGCCAGCAGCCCTCAGGGGGTCTATGGCTACACCTTC
TRBV3-1/TRBV3-2	TRBD2	NA	TRBJ2-3	CASEYRGEDTQYF	TGTGCCAGCGAGTACCGGGGGGAAGATACGCAGTATTTT
TRBV30	NA	few	TRBJ2-2	CAWTASRSGELFF	TGTGCCTGGACCGCGTCTCGGTCCGGGGAGCTGTTTTTT
TRBV6-5	NA	NA	TRBJ2-1	CATKTGYLYNEQFF	TGTGCCACCAAAACAGGGTACCTCTACAATGAGCAGTTCTTC
TRBV19	TRBD1	NA	TRBJ1-2	CASSTTGATALYGYTF	TGTGCCAGTAGTACCACAGGGGCGACCGCCCTTTATGGCTACACCTTC
TRBV9	TRBD1	few	TRBJ1-1	CASSDLQGVTKGRAEAFF	TGTGCCAGCAGCGATCTACAGGGGGTAACAAAAGGTCGCGCTGAAGCTTTCTTT
TRBV24-1	NA	NA	TRBJ1-2	CATSPGGRNGYTF	TGTGCCACCAGTCCCGGGGGGCGGAATGGCTACACCTTC
TRBV10-2	TRBD1	NA	TRBJ2-3	CASRPGTGTDTQYF	TGCGCCAGCAGACCCGGGACAGGCACAGATACGCAGTATTTT
TRBV3-1/TRBV3-2	NA	once	TRBJ1-1	CASSQGPSRMTTEAFF	TGTGCCAGCAGCCAAGGCCCCTCGAGGATGACCACTGAAGCTTTCTTT
TRBV19	NA	few	TRBJ1-4	CASSIGVSNEKLFF	TGTGCCAGTAGTATCGGGGTTAGTAATGAAAAACTGTTTTTT
TRBV6-5	TRBD1	NA	TRBJ2-7	CASSYGGQGANEQYF	TGTGCCAGCAGTTATGGGGGACAGGGGGCCAACGAGCAGTACTTC
TRBV30	NA	NA	TRBJ1-2	CAWSQQGSYGYTF	TGTGCCTGGAGTCAACAGGGTTCCTATGGCTACACCTTC
TRBV24-1	NA	NA	TRBJ1-6	CATSDLRGWGHPYNSPLHF	TGTGCCACCAGTGATTTGCGGGGATGGGGACACCCCTATAATTCACCCCTCCACTTT
TRBV2	TRBD1	NA	TRBJ1-1	CASRVQGVYTEAFF	TGTGCCAGCAGAGTACAGGGGGTGTACACTGAAGCTTTCTTT
TRBV11-3	NA	once	TRBJ2-5	CASSLRQEGQETQYF	TGTGCCAGCAGCTTAAGACAAGAGGGCCAAGAGACCCAGTACTTC
TRBV5-6	NA	NA	TRBJ1-2	CASSLGQVYGYTF	TGTGCCAGCAGCTTGGGACAGGTTTATGGCTACACCTTC
TRBV25-1	TRBD2	NA	TRBJ2-3	CASSIGGAGDTQYF	TGTGCCAGCAGTATCGGGGGGGCCGGAGATACGCAGTATTTT
TRBV28	NA	few	TRBJ1-2	CASSAGELGAYGYTF	TGTGCCAGCAGCGCAGGGGAGTTAGGGGCGTATGGCTACACCTTC
TRBV24-1	NA	NA	TRBJ1-2	CATSDLGGLGYTF	TGTGCCACCAGTGATTTGGGGGGCTTAGGCTACACCTTC
TRBV6-5	TRBD2	NA	TRBJ2-7	CASSYSGDYEQYF	TGTGCCAGCAGTTACAGCGGGGACTACGAGCAGTACTTC
TRBV11-2	TRBD2	NA	TRBJ2-2	CASVQRGANTGELFF	TGTGCCAGCGTTCAGCGGGGGGCGAACACCGGGGAGCTGTTTTTT